The entry below gives a single TCR beta chain sequence along with its context. Its antigen is undetermined. The sample belongs to a study of shared clonotypes between healthy human individuals. Study-wide results and caveats: Shared clonotypes across all four donors exceeded non-shared ones in generation probability.

The V end was cut by 5 bases, the J end by 0 bases, with 14 bases between. The CDR3 extends over 15 amino acids. Germline V CDR1 and CDR2: SGHAT, FQNNGV. Several immunoSEQ plates received, in even portions, the genomic DNA of each subset. Replicate PCRs for sorted subsets used approximately 220 ng DNA; this equaled around 29,000 T cell genomes. Original analysis: ImmunoSEQ only sent back junction sequences with no quality scores, so filtering was done differently. The method was immunoSEQ multiplex PCR; TCRdb's version includes in-frame clones alone and lacks a portion of them. That table is the source of V, J and clone size, and D and trimming were worked out from the DNA. Found here are some 580,000 clones, about 96% of them singletons; the top ten hold about 0.06%.

Sequencing was carried out using naive CD4+ T cells sorted from blood. Subset indicated: CD45RA+ positively selected. This TCR came from a woman aged 25 to 39 in good health. The chain carries TRBV11-2 and TRBJ2-7, with a possible D match to TRBD1 (5 bases). Written as DNA, the CDR3 is TGTGCCAGCAGCCCACAATTGACAGACTCCTACGAGCAGTACTTC. This sequence encodes CASSPQLTDSYEQYF.